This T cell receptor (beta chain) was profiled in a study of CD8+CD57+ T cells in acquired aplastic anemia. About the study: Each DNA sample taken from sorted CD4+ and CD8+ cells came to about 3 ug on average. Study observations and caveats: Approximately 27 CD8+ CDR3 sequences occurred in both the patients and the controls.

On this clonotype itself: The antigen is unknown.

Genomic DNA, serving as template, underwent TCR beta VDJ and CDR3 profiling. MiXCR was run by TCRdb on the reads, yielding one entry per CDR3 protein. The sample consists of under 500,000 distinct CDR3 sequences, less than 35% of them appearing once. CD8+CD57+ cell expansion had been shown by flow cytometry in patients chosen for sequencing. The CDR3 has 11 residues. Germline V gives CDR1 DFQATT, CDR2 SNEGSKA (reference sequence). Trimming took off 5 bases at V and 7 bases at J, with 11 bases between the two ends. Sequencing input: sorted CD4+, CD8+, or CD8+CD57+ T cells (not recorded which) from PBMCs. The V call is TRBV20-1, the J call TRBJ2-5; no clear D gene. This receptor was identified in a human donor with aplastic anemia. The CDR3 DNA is TGCAGTGCTCCTTCATTTGGGACCCAGTACTTC. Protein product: CSAPSFGTQYF.